Listed here is a single T cell receptor beta chain. No cognate antigen has been identified for it. Qualities for individual bases were not recorded, and no much larger clone is one base off. The CDR3 regions of human TCRbeta chains were analyzed by immunosequencing. The original pipeline was this. TCRs in the repertoires were compared against a reference library of SARS-CoV-2-specific TCRs that had been generated with the MIRA antigen-specificity platform. Breadth meant the fraction of unique TCRs that were SARS-CoV-2-associated, whereas depth meant the fraction of total T cells that were SARS-CoV-2-associated. Using the MIRA data, each spike-specific TCR was mapped to the spike region that the TCR reacts to and placed in a CD4 or CD8 class. Log10-transformed breadth and depth values were compared by one-way ANOVA with Sidak's multiple comparisons tests. As stored in TCRdb, this immuneACCESS dataset retains in-frame rearrangements with V and J assigned. A fraction of the clones does not appear; measured against another copy, unresolved V genes explain less than half of the discrepancy, and the remainder lacks a known reason. V and J calls and clone size are as listed in that table; D and trimming were resolved from the DNA. This sample comprises some 140,000 clones, over 80% of them detected only once. Jointly, the top ten make up approximately 6.5% of the sample.

These data belong to a study of T cell responses to AZD1222 COVID-19 vaccine (dated by TCRdb to about 2021). Looking at the study overall: A total of just over 230 trial participants underwent TCR sequencing, of whom approximately 200 had received two doses of AZD1222 and about 26 had received two doses of the MenACWY control vaccine. Trial participants were enrolled by age into 18-55, 56-69 and 70-plus year subgroups, with around 150, 28 and 57 TCR-sequenced participants respectively. Study-wide findings and limitations: Participants were mostly white British, with more females than males. The authors suggested clonal diversity may have been underestimated. The 56-69-year group was small, and its depth increase did not reach significance, likely because of low power. Because no samples from the day 14 peak response were available, repertoires could be characterized only after the peak T cell response. Epitopes outside the regions mutated in the B.1.351 and B.1.1.7 variants were reportedly recognized by nearly half of the unique spike-specific TCRs. Conclusions about previously exposed vaccinees are limited because only five to seven AZD1222 recipients were SARS-CoV-2 seropositive at baseline. A significant rise in spike-specific TCR breadth and depth was observed after two AZD1222 doses relative to day 0 and relative to MenACWY recipients. The whole spike protein was spanned by vaccine-associated CD4 TCRs, and dominant responses were seen in regions 160-218 and 743-854.

V is shortened by 3 bases, J by 0 bases, and the region joining them spans 10 bases. The germline V gene (reference sequence) yields SGHKS for CDR1 and YYEKEE for CDR2. The CDR3 numbers 14 residues from cysteine through phenylalanine. Just CDR3 DNA is preserved here, 42 bases in frame from base 1. This specimen's time point label, interpreted: about 28 days (+/-7) after the second vaccine dose. AZD1222 recipients with second doses at about 4 weeks or about 12 weeks were pooled, because spike-specific TCR depth and breadth did not differ between schedules. Vaccinee samples came from UK trials COV001 and COV002, including a single-blind randomized controlled phase 2/3 trial of AZD1222 (ChAdOx1 nCoV-19) in healthy adults. Trial participant PBMC samples were collected at day 0 and day 28 after the second dose for TCRbeta chain sequencing.

The TCR was taken from an adult who received the AZD1222 COVID-19 vaccine. The rearrangement joined TRBV5-5 to TRBJ2-7; TRBD1 could be the D gene, as 6 bases match. The sequenced sample was peripheral blood, obtained 28 days after the second AZD1222 dose. The sequenced DNA: TGTGCCAGCAGCTCCGGACAGTTCTCCTACGAGCAGTACTTC. It codes for CASSSGQFSYEQYF.